This T cell receptor beta chain was observed in a study of OX40 agonist ivuxolimab in advanced cancers. V was pared by 0 bases and J by 6 bases, with 18 bases between. The CDR3 runs to 16 residues. Germline-derived CDR1 and CDR2 are SGDLS and YYNGEE. TCRdb's table, derived via immunoSEQ multiplex PCR, lists solely in-frame clones and lacks some. The sample includes roughly 49,000 clones, about 88% seen only once; the top ten take approximately 52%. The origin of this receptor is an adult with an advanced solid tumor such as melanoma, head and neck, liver or kidney cancer. Material: CD4+ or CD8+ T cells sorted from blood, obtained in a trial of the OX40 agonist ivuxolimab. The chain combines TRBV9 with TRBJ1-2; D is unclear. In nucleotides, the CDR3 is TGTGCCAGCAGCGTAGAATGGGGAGGGCCCTCGAATGGCTACACCTTC. This codes for CASSVEWGGPSNGYTF.